Each of the 19 T cell receptor beta chains below was sequenced from the same sample in a study of blood T cell repertoires in COVID-19. Some clones are missing from TCRdb's copy, which holds only in-frame ones; the method was immunoSEQ multiplex PCR. Among some 510,000 clones, over 75% were seen once, and the ten largest hold 1.5% to 2%. Material for sequencing was PBMCs or T cells enriched from blood (not recorded which). The receptors shown here come from a woman aged 40-49 years who had recovered from COVID-19.

The V and J genes are TRBV4-3 and TRBJ1-2; D may be TRBD1 (6 bases). The CDR3 has 16 residues. Germline loops: CDR1 LGHNA, CDR2 YSLEER. V was shortened by 4 bases and J by 0 bases, with 15 bases between the two germline ends. Here the CDR3 reads CASSRTGHTANYGYTF. The CDR3 nucleotides are TGCGCCAGCAGCCGGACGGGACACACAGCTAACTATGGCTACACCTTC.

This clone was recorded a few times. The chain combines TRBV10-1 with TRBJ2-2; the D is unclear. The germline V gene has CDR1 WNHNN and CDR2 SYGVQD (reference sequence). V gave up 3 bases and J gave up 4 bases, with 6 bases separating them. The length of the CDR3 is 13 residues. The CDR3 DNA follows: TGCGCCAGCAGTGACCTATCCACCGGGGAGCTGTTTTTT. This encodes CASSDLSTGELFF.

This chain joins TRBV10-1 and TRBJ1-3, with D possibly matching TRBD1 (6 bases). Germline V lookup: CDR1 WNHNN, CDR2 SYGVQD (reference sequence). The V and J ends lost 0 bases and 3 bases respectively, with 9 bases between them. This CDR3 comprises 15 residues. The CDR3 bases are TGCGCCAGCAGTGAGTCGGACAGATTTGGAAACACCATATATTTT. It yields the protein CASSESDRFGNTIYF.

The chain combines TRBV6-2 or TRBV6-3 with TRBJ1-1, with D possibly TRBD1 on 5 matching bases. CDR3 length: 13 amino acids. The V and J ends lost 2 bases and 3 bases respectively, with 7 bases between them. CDR1 and CDR2 from the germline V gene are MNHEY and SVGEGT. The CDR3 region has the DNA TGTGCCAGCAGTTACCAGGGTGACACTGAAGCTTTCTTT. This gives the protein CASSYQGDTEAFF.

The chain joins TRBV6-5 to TRBJ2-1; 7 bases match TRBD2. CDR3 length: 15 residues. The germline V gene has CDR1 MNHEY and CDR2 SVGAGI. J was trimmed by 3 bases and V by 10 bases; bases with no gene match: 12. The DNA of the CDR3 is TGTGCCACCAGAGCGTCGCGGGAGAACTACAATGAGCAGTTCTTC. Translation gives CATRASRENYNEQFF.

The chain links TRBV11-2 to TRBJ1-5; maybe TRBD1 (5 bases). Trimming removed 5 bases at V and 2 bases at J, with 13 bases between. CDR1 SGHAT and CDR2 FQNNGV come from the germline V gene. The CDR3 is 15 amino acids. DNA of the CDR3: TGTGCCAGCAGCCCCGTGGGGGGACGCAATCAGCCCCAGCATTTT. Translating it yields CASSPVGGRNQPQHF.

The chain has TRBV7-6 and TRBJ2-2; 8 bases are a match to TRBD1. V dropped 6 bases and J dropped 4; count of bases not matched to a gene: 10. Germline V lookup: CDR1 SGHVS, CDR2 FNYEAQ. CDR3 size: 16 residues. Written as DNA, the CDR3 is TGTGCCAGCAGGACAGGACAGGGAGAGCCCACCGGGGAGCTGTTTTTT. Encoded protein: CASRTGQGEPTGELFF.

This chain links TRBV5-6 with TRBJ1-2, with 8 bases matching TRBD1. The CDR3 has 13 amino acids. Trimming cost V 0 bases and J 6 bases; bases outside gene matches: 1. Germline CDR1 and CDR2: SGHDT and YYEEEE. CDR3 protein: CASSLDRGDGYTF. The DNA for the CDR3 is TGTGCCAGCAGCTTGGACAGGGGGGATGGCTACACCTTC.

This clone was detected only once. V is TRBV2 and J is TRBJ2-5; TRBD1 is a possible D gene (6 bases). V was pared by 2 bases and J by 1 base, with 8 bases between. CDR3 length: 14 residues. The germline V gene has CDR1 SNHLY and CDR2 FYNNEI. Here the CDR3 reads CASSELDSQETQYF. CDR3 bases: TGTGCCAGCAGTGAACTGGACAGCCAAGAGACCCAGTACTTC.

The chain employs TRBV11-2 and TRBJ2-3; 10 bases align to TRBD1. Germline CDR1 is SGHAT and CDR2 is FQNNGV. V lost 1 base to trimming and J lost 4 bases; unmatched junction nucleotides: 5. There are 16 residues in the CDR3. DNA for the CDR3: TGTGCCAGCAGCTTAGGTGGACAGGGGGTGGCAGATACGCAGTATTTT. Its translation: CASSLGGQGVADTQYF.

This chain joins TRBV7-9 and TRBJ2-3, with D hard to call. With 5 bases removed from V and 2 bases from J, the gap between germline ends came to 14 bases. CDR3 length: 15 residues. CDR1 is SEHNR, CDR2 FQNEAQ, per germline (reference sequence). CDR3 amino acids: CASSALGAFTDTQYF. CDR3 nucleotide sequence: TGTGCCAGCAGCGCCCTCGGAGCCTTCACAGATACGCAGTATTTT.

This clone was seen only once. V usage is TRBV7-8 and J usage is TRBJ2-2; tentatively, D is TRBD1 (6 bases). V was cut by 0 bases and J by 7 bases, with 18 bases left in between. The CDR3 spans 17 residues. The germline V gene encodes CDR1 SGHVS and CDR2 FQNEAQ. CDR3 in DNA: TGTGCCAGCAGCTTAGCTCTAGGGGCAGGGGTTGGCGGGGAGCTGTTTTTT. Translation: CASSLALGAGVGGELFF. Full variable domain (rest looked up from reference TRBV7-8 and TRBJ2-2): GAGVSQSPRYKVAKRGQDVALRCDPISGHVSLFWYQQALGQGPEFLTYFQNEAQLDKSGLPSDRFFAERPEGSVSTLKIQRTQQEDSAVYLCASSLALGAGVGGELFFGEGSRLTVL.

V usage is TRBV28 and J usage is TRBJ1-3; 7 bases are a match to TRBD1. V shed 3 bases, J shed 1 base, and the junction held 12 bases outside the gene matches. Per the germline V gene, CDR1 is MDHEN and CDR2 is SYDVKM. The CDR3 extends over 18 amino acids. CDR3 bases: TGTGCCAGCAGTTTCAGGGATCCGCTGACAGGGTCTGGAAACACCATATATTTT. Its translation is CASSFRDPLTGSGNTIYF. Drawing the rest from reference TRBV28 and TRBJ1-3, the complete variable domain is DVKVTQSSRYLVKRTGEKVFLECVQDMDHENMFWYRQDPGLGLRLIYFSYDVKMKEKGDIPEGYSVSREKKERFSLILESASTNQTSMYLCASSFRDPLTGSGNTIYFGEGSWLTVV.

This sequence joins TRBV19 and TRBJ1-5, with D tentatively TRBD1 (6 bases). The CDR3 loop spans 15 amino acids. V was cut by 10 bases and J by 6 bases, with 22 bases left in between. Germline CDR1 reads LNHDA; CDR2 reads SQIVND (reference sequence). CDR3 sequence reads: CATLPQHRDVQPQHF. CDR3 DNA sequence: TGTGCCACCTTACCACAACACAGGGATGTTCAGCCCCAGCATTTT.

The CDR3 DNA reads as TGTGCCAGCTCGCGGGACAGGGTTTACAATCAGCCCCAGCATTTT. Translation gives CASSRDRVYNQPQHF. This chain uses TRBV18 with TRBJ1-5; 9 nucleotides line up with TRBD1. With 6 bases clipped from V and 3 bases from J, the junction kept 6 bases outside the gene matches. The CDR3 has 15 residues. CDR1 is KGHSH and CDR2 is LQKENI in the germline V gene.

This clone has only one observation. The J gene is TRBJ1-2, the V gene TRBV27; D gene uncertain. The CDR3 has 14 residues. Between the trimmed V and J ends, which lost 9 bases and 0 bases, there was a span of 14 bases. Germline assignment: CDR1 MNHEY and CDR2 SMNVEV (reference sequence). CDR3 residues: CASGPYITNYGYTF. CDR3 sequence (DNA): TGTGCCAGTGGGCCGTACATTACTAACTATGGCTACACCTTC.

This clone was observed a single time. The V and J genes are TRBV5-6 and TRBJ2-7, with 14 bases matching TRBD2. This CDR3 is 15 amino acids long. V lost 5 bases and J lost 3; bases outside the gene matches: 4. Germline values: CDR1 SGHDT, CDR2 YYEEEE. CDR3: CASREGLAGGYEQYF. In DNA form, the CDR3 reads TGTGCCAGCAGGGAAGGACTAGCGGGAGGCTACGAGCAGTACTTC. Combining the CDR3 with reference TRBV5-6 and TRBJ2-7 gives the whole variable domain DAGVTQSPTHLIKTRGQQVTLRCSPKSGHDTVSWYQQALGQGPQFIFQYYEEEERQRGNFPDRFSGHQFPNYSSELNVNALLLGDSALYLCASREGLAGGYEQYFGPGTRLTVT.

The J gene is TRBJ2-3, the V gene TRBV15, with D unclear. Trimming took off 8 bases at V and 0 bases at J, with 9 bases between the two ends. This CDR3 region has 13 residues. Germline loops: CDR1 LNHNV, CDR2 YYDKDF (reference sequence). The CDR3 bases are TGTGCCACCCGACTCCCTAGCACAGATACGCAGTATTTT. As protein: CATRLPSTDTQYF.

This clone was seen a single time. The chain recombines TRBV11-2 with TRBJ2-5; D not resolved. Trimming pared 0 bases from V and 4 bases from J, leaving 6 bases between. The CDR3 runs to 13 residues. Germline-derived CDR1 and CDR2 are SGHAT and FQNNGV. CDR3 loop: CASSLDPGETQYF. In DNA form, the CDR3 reads TGTGCCAGCAGCTTAGACCCCGGAGAGACCCAGTACTTC.